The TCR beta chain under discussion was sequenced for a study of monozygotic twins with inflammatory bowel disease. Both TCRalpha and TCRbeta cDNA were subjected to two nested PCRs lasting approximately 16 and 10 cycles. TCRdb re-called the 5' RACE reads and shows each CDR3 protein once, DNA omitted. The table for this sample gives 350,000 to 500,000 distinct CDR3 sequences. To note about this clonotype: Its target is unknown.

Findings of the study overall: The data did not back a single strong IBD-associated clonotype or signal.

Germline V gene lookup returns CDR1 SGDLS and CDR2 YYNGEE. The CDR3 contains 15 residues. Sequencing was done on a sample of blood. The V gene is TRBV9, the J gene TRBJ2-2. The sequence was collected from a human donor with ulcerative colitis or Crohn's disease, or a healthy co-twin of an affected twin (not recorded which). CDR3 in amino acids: CASSVEGWGTGELFF.